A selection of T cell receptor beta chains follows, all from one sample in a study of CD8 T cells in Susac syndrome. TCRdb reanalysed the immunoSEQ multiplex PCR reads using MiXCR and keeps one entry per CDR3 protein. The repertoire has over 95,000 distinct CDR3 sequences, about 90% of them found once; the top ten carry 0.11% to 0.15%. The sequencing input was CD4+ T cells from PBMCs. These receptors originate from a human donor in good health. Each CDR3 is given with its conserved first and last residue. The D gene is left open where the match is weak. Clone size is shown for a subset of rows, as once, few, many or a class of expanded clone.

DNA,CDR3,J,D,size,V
TGCAGTGCCGGTCGGTCCGAACGGGCGAACATTCAGTACTTC,CSAGRSERANIQYF,TRBJ2-4,.,.,TRBV20-1
TGTGCCAGCAGCTTAGTTCCCGGCAACCAAGAGACCCAGTACTTC,CASSLVPGNQETQYF,TRBJ2-5,.,.,TRBV7-6
TGTGCCACCAGCAGAGGCAACCAAGAGACCCAGTACTTC,CATSRGNQETQYF,TRBJ2-5,.,once,TRBV15
TGTGCCAGCAGCCGATGGACAGGGGGCGAGGAGACCCAGTACTTC,CASSRWTGGEETQYF,TRBJ2-5,TRBD1,.,TRBV14
TGTGCCAGCAGTGAATCACTAGCGGGGGGGCCCGCCGGGGAGCTGTTTTTT,CASSESLAGGPAGELFF,TRBJ2-2,TRBD2,.,TRBV2
TGTGCCAGCAGTCCGTCAGGAAGGGAGACTGAAGCTTTCTTT,CASSPSGRETEAFF,TRBJ1-1,.,.,TRBV6-2/TRBV6-3
TGTGCCAGCAGCCCCCCAGAGACCGTAGAGACCCAGTACTTC,CASSPPETVETQYF,TRBJ2-5,.,.,TRBV7-9
TGTGCCAGCAGTTTAGCGGGGGGGCTCGAAAACATTCAGTACTTC,CASSLAGGLENIQYF,TRBJ2-4,.,.,TRBV12-3/TRBV12-4
TGTGCCAGCAGCCGCTACAGGGCTCTGGGGGAGCAGTTCTTC,CASSRYRALGEQFF,TRBJ2-1,.,once,TRBV5-6
TGTGCCACCAGCAGAGATCGGCAGGGGGATACTGAAGCTTTCTTT,CATSRDRQGDTEAFF,TRBJ1-1,TRBD1,.,TRBV15
TGCGCCAGCAGCCAAGCCGGGCTAGCGGGGGTTCAAGAGCAGTACTTC,CASSQAGLAGVQEQYF,TRBJ2-7,TRBD2,.,TRBV4-1
TGTGCCAGCTCACGACAGGGGGCATTAGACGAGCAGTTCTTC,CASSRQGALDEQFF,TRBJ2-1,TRBD1,.,TRBV18
TGCGCCAGCAGCCAAGGGCGGGGATCATTCACTGAAGCTTTCTTT,CASSQGRGSFTEAFF,TRBJ1-1,.,.,TRBV4-3
TGTGCCAACAGTTCCGGACAGGGTGGGCTCTATGAGCAGTTCTTC,CANSSGQGGLYEQFF,TRBJ2-1,TRBD1,.,TRBV27
TGTGCCAGCAGTTACGGAAGGCCCCACAGCTCCTACGAGCAGTACTTC,CASSYGRPHSSYEQYF,TRBJ2-7,.,.,TRBV6-5
TGTGCCAGCAGTGACGGTCCCGGGAACTATGGCTACACCTTC,CASSDGPGNYGYTF,TRBJ1-2,.,.,TRBV6-4
TGCAGCGTTGAATCAGGGTTGAACACTGAAGCTTTCTTT,CSVESGLNTEAFF,TRBJ1-1,.,.,TRBV29-1
TGTGCCAACAGCTATAGCGAACTAGCAGACGAGCAGTACTTC,CANSYSELADEQYF,TRBJ2-7,.,.,TRBV7-9
TGCAGCGTTGAAGATTCAGGGAATCAGCCCCAGCATTTT,CSVEDSGNQPQHF,TRBJ1-5,.,.,TRBV29-1
TGTGCCAGCATCGACTGGACAGCCTCCTACGAGCAGTACTTC,CASIDWTASYEQYF,TRBJ2-7,.,few,TRBV6-2/TRBV6-3
TGTGCCAGCAGCTGGACTAGCGCCAAAGAGACCCAGTACTTC,CASSWTSAKETQYF,TRBJ2-5,TRBD2,.,TRBV6-2/TRBV6-3
TGCGCCAGCAGCGCAGGACAGGGGGCCCGTAAGGCTGAAGCTTTCTTT,CASSAGQGARKAEAFF,TRBJ1-1,TRBD1,.,TRBV5-1
TGTGCCAGCACCAGGACAGATCAGCCCCAGCATTTT,CASTRTDQPQHF,TRBJ1-5,.,.,TRBV2
TGTGCCAGCAGCCACCGAGGTGGGGGACGAGGCACAGATACGCAGTATTTT,CASSHRGGGRGTDTQYF,TRBJ2-3,.,.,TRBV14
TGTGCCTGGAGTGGGGATAGAAGTAACTATGGCTACACCTTC,CAWSGDRSNYGYTF,TRBJ1-2,.,.,TRBV30
TGTGCCAGCAGTGCGACTAGCGGGGGGCCGCTAGCAGAGACCCAGTACTTC,CASSATSGGPLAETQYF,TRBJ2-5,TRBD2,.,TRBV25-1
TGTGCCAGCAGCTCCCCCTCCCCCGTGTATTTT,CASSSPSPVYF,TRBJ2-3,.,once,TRBV11-2
TGTGCCAGCCAAGGGTGGGACAATCGCGAGCAGTACTTC,CASQGWDNREQYF,TRBJ2-7,.,.,TRBV27
TGTGCCAGCAGCTGGGCGCAGGGGGCTTATACTGAAGCTTTCTTT,CASSWAQGAYTEAFF,TRBJ1-1,TRBD1,once,TRBV7-2
TGCAGTGCTAGGCTTGAAGCGGGGGGGCCCATGGAGCAGTTCTTC,CSARLEAGGPMEQFF,TRBJ2-1,TRBD2,.,TRBV20-1
TGTGCCATCAGTGAGTCGGGGGACGAGCAGTACTTC,CAISESGDEQYF,TRBJ2-7,.,.,TRBV10-3
TGTGCCAGCAACGCGGACCCGGCCTACAATGAGCAGTTCTTC,CASNADPAYNEQFF,TRBJ2-1,.,.,TRBV12-3/TRBV12-4
TGTGCCAGCAGTCCCGGACTAGCGGGAGGTACGGGGGAGCAGTACTTC,CASSPGLAGGTGEQYF,TRBJ2-7,TRBD2,once,TRBV12-3/TRBV12-4
TGTGCCAGCAGTTACGGGACAGGGAGAATGAACACTGAAGCTTTCTTT,CASSYGTGRMNTEAFF,TRBJ1-1,TRBD1,.,TRBV6-5
TGTGCCAGCAGCCAAGATGCCGGGTCGGGCTACACCTTC,CASSQDAGSGYTF,TRBJ1-2,.,.,TRBV14
TGCAGCGGGAGGGCAGAAGAGACCCAGTACTTC,CSGRAEETQYF,TRBJ2-5,.,.,TRBV29-1
TGTGCCTGGAGTGGGGCTTGGACGGGGTCGGCTTTCTTT,CAWSGAWTGSAFF,TRBJ1-1,.,.,TRBV30
TGTGCCAGCAGCTTTGCTCCGCTAGCGGGAGGTGGCACCGGGGAGCTGTTTTTT,CASSFAPLAGGGTGELFF,TRBJ2-2,.,.,TRBV12-1
TGTGCCAGCAGCCCTGGAGGGGGACCTCCCGAGCAGTACTTC,CASSPGGGPPEQYF,TRBJ2-7,.,.,TRBV25-1
TGTGCCAGCAGCCTAAAAAACCTAGCGGGAGGGAGAAGCTCCTACAATGAGCAGTTCTTC,CASSLKNLAGGRSSYNEQFF,TRBJ2-1,TRBD2,.,TRBV9
TGCAGCGTTCAGGGACAGGGGGCCGACGGGGAGCTGTTTTTT,CSVQGQGADGELFF,TRBJ2-2,TRBD1,.,TRBV29-1